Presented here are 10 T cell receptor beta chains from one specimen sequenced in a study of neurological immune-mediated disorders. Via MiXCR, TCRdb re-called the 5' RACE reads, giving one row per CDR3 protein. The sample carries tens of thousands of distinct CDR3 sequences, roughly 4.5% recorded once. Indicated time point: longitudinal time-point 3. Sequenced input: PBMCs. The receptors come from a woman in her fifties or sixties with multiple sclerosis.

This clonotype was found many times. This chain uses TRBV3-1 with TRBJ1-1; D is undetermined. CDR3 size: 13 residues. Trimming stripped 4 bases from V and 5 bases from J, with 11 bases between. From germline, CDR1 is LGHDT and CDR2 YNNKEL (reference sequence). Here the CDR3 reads CASSPRERTEAFF. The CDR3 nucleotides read TGTGCCAGCAGCCCCCGGGAGCGGACTGAAGCTTTCTTT.

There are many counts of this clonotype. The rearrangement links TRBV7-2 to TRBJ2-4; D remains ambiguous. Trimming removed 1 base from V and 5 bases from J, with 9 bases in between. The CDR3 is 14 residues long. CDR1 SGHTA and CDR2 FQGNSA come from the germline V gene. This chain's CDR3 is CASSLGGSENIQYF. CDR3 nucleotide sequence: TGTGCCAGCAGCTTAGGCGGCAGTGAAAACATTCAGTACTTC.

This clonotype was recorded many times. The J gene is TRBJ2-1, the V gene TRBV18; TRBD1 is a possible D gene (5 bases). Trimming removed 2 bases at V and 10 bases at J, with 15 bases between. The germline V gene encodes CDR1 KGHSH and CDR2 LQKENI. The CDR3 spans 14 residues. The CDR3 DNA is TGTGCCAGCTCACCAAGGGGCTCCGTTGACGAGCAGTTCTTC. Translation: CASSPRGSVDEQFF.

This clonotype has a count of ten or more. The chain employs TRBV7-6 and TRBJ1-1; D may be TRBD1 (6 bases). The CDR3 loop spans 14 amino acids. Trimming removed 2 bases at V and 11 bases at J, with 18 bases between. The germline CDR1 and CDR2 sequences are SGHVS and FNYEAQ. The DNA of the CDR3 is TGTGCCAGCAGCTTAACGAGAACAGGGACCTACGCTTTCTTT. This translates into CASSLTRTGTYAFF.

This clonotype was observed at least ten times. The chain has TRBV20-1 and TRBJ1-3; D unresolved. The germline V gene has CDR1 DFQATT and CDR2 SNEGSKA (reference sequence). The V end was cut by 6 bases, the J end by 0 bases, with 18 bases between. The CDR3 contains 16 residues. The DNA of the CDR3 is TGCAGTGCCGCCCCCCCCGACACTAGCTCTGGAAACACCATATATTTT. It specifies CSAAPPDTSSGNTIYF.

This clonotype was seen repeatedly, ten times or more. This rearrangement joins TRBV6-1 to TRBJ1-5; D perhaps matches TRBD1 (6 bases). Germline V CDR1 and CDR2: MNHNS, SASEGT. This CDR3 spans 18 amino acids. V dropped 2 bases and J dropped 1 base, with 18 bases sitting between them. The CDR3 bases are TGTGCCAGCAGTGAAAAGGTGGGAACAGGGCTCAGCAATCAGCCCCAGCATTTT. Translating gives CASSEKVGTGLSNQPQHF.

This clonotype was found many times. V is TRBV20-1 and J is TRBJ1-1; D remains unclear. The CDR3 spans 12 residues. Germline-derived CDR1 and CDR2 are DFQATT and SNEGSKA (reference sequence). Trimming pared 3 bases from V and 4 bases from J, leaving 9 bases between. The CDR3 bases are TGCAGTGCTAGTTCGGGGTTCACTGAAGCTTTCTTT. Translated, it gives CSASSGFTEAFF.

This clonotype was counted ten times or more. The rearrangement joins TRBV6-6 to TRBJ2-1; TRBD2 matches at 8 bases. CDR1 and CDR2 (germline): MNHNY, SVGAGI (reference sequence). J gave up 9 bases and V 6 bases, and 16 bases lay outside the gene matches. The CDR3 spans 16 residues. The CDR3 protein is CASSPNPGLVAGEQFF. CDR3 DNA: TGTGCCAGCAGCCCAAATCCGGGACTAGTCGCCGGTGAGCAGTTCTTC.

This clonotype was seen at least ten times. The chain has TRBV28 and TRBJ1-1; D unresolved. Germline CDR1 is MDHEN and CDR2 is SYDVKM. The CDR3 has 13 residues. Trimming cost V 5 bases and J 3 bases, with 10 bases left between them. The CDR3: CASSPRSYTEAFF. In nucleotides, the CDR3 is TGTGCCAGCAGTCCCCGGTCTTACACTGAAGCTTTCTTT.

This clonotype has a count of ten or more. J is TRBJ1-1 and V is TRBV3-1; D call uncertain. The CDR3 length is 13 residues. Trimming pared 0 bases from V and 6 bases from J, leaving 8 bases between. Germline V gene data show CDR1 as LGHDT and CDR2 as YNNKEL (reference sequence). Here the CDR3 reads CASSQDWRAEAFF. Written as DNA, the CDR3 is TGTGCCAGCAGCCAAGATTGGCGGGCTGAAGCTTTCTTT.